The 8 T cell receptor beta chains listed next were all sequenced from one sample in a study of response to subunit inactivated influenza vaccine. TCRdb reprocessed the RT-PCR reads with MiXCR, giving one entry per CDR3 protein. The sample includes approximately 730,000 distinct CDR3 sequences, roughly 13% seen only once; the top ten take less than 7%. The sample was PBMCs from blood, taken 14 to 15 days before vaccination. The receptors stem from a man in his forties or fifties who received an inactivated influenza vaccine.

This clonotype was seen a few times. This chain links TRBV5-1 with TRBJ2-7; D perhaps matches TRBD1 (6 bases). Germline V CDR1 and CDR2: SGHRS, YFSETQ. The ends were cut back, 1 base at V and 3 bases at J, with 17 bases in the middle. This CDR3 comprises 16 residues. The CDR3 protein is CASSLYRDRQRYEQYF. The CDR3 region has the DNA TGCGCCAGCAGCTTGTATCGTGACAGGCAACGCTACGAGCAGTACTTC.

This clonotype was counted a few times. The genes are TRBV7-9 and TRBJ2-1, with TRBD2 matching 7 bases. The CDR3 runs to 15 residues. Germline V gene lookup returns CDR1 SEHNR and CDR2 FQNEAQ (reference sequence). Losses at the gene ends were 4 bases for V and 0 bases for J; bases not matched to a gene: 3. In nucleotides, the CDR3 is TGTGCCAGCAGCTACCCTAGCGGCTCCTACAATGAGCAGTTCTTC. Protein: CASSYPSGSYNEQFF.

This clonotype showed up many times. The chain links TRBV20-1 to TRBJ2-1, with no clear D. Germline V CDR1 and CDR2: DFQATT, SNEGSKA (reference sequence). The CDR3 covers 11 residues. Deletions cut 3 bases from V and 9 bases from J, with 9 bases between. The CDR3 DNA sequence: TGCAGTGCTAGTCGGCGAGGTGAGCAGTTCTTC. Translating gives CSASRRGEQFF.

The V gene is TRBV24-1, the J gene TRBJ2-7; D unclear. There are 13 residues in the CDR3. Trimming stripped 4 bases from V and 0 bases from J, with 6 bases between. Germline CDR1 reads KGHDR; CDR2 reads SFDVKD. CDR3 residues: CATSEAISYEQYF. CDR3 DNA sequence: TGTGCCACCAGTGAGGCAATCTCCTACGAGCAGTACTTC.

V gene TRBV30 combines with J gene TRBJ1-6; the D is unclear. CDR1 is GTSNPN, CDR2 SVGIG, per germline (reference sequence). The ends were cut back, 5 bases at V and 9 bases at J, with 11 bases in the middle. The CDR3 sequence is 12 residues long. The CDR3 loop is CAWATAVSPLHF. The DNA for the CDR3 is TGTGCCTGGGCTACAGCGGTTTCACCCCTCCACTTT.

The rearrangement joins TRBV20-1 to TRBJ2-5; no firm D call. This CDR3 contains 14 residues. Trimming removed 6 bases at V and 2 bases at J, with 16 bases between. The germline V gene encodes CDR1 DFQATT and CDR2 SNEGSKA (reference sequence). CDR3 bases: TGCAGTGCCCGAGGTCGCCAGACACAAGAGACCCAGTACTTC. Protein sequence: CSARGRQTQETQYF.

In its sample, this clonotype was seen a few times. The chain joins TRBV9 to TRBJ2-1; D remains ambiguous. From germline, CDR1 is SGDLS and CDR2 YYNGEE. The V end lost 4 bases, the J end lost 8 bases, and 19 bases lay between the germline ends. The CDR3 has 15 residues. CDR3 coding DNA: TGTGCCAGCAGCTCGCGACCTAATTTAGGCGATGAGCAGTTCTTC. Translated: CASSSRPNLGDEQFF.

This chain joins TRBV5-1 and TRBJ1-1, with D maybe TRBD1 (6 bases). There are 15 residues in the CDR3. CDR1 is SGHRS, CDR2 YFSETQ, per germline. V was shortened by 0 bases and J by 10 bases, with 19 bases between the two germline ends. CDR3 nucleotides: TGCGCCAGCAGCTTGGCCGGTGACAGGTCCGTTGGAGCTTTCTTT. Translation: CASSLAGDRSVGAFF.